The 4 T cell receptor beta chains listed next were all sequenced from one sample in a study of beta chain features in type 1 diabetes. Expressed TCRB transcripts were sequenced because the entire RNA isolate underwent reverse transcription. The protocol was immunoSEQ multiplex PCR, while the TCRdb copy is restricted to in-frame clones and leaves out a portion. The sample has hundreds of thousands of clones; about 16% are singletons. The sequencing input was naive CD4+ T cells from blood. Source of these receptors: a man between 18 and 35 years old in good health.

This clone was detected a few times. The V gene is TRBV7-6, the J gene TRBJ2-1; 11 bases line up with TRBD2. The CDR3 extends over 18 amino acids. The V and J ends lost 4 bases and 4 bases, in that order; junction bases with no gene match: 12. Germline-derived CDR1 and CDR2 are SGHVS and FNYEAQ. This CDR3 reads CASSSKGTSGKLYNEQFF. The CDR3 DNA reads TGTGCCAGCAGCTCCAAGGGGACTAGCGGAAAACTGTACAATGAGCAGTTCTTC.

This sequence joins TRBV21-1 and TRBJ1-1. TRBV21-1 is deemed a pseudogene. The CDR3 has 13 amino acids. CDR3 residues: CASSKVTGREAFF. The CDR3 nucleotides are TGTGCCAGCAGCAAAGTCACGGGGAGGGAAGCTTTCTTT.

This clone showed up just a few times. The J gene is TRBJ1-3, the V gene TRBV18; D gene uncertain. This CDR3 contains 14 residues. CDR1 is KGHSH, CDR2 LQKENI, per germline. Deletions cut 2 bases from V and 1 base from J, with 6 bases between. CDR3 protein: CASSPTESGNTIYF. The CDR3 DNA is TGTGCCAGCTCACCAACGGAATCTGGAAACACCATATATTTT.

The genes are TRBV29-1 and TRBJ2-7; no definite D call. Germline V gene data show CDR1 as SQVTM and CDR2 as ANQGSEA. This CDR3 contains 11 residues. Trimming shortened V by 5 bases and J by 7 bases, and 12 bases separated the two germline ends. The CDR3 loop is CSVLGLGEQYF. The CDR3 DNA reads TGCAGCGTTCTGGGCCTGGGGGAGCAGTACTTC.